The clone carrying this TCR beta chain was observed once. Per the authors' pipeline: Quantification of nucleated cells was approximated via reference gene primer amplification. The assay was immunoSEQ multiplex PCR, and TCRdb's table has in-frame clones only and misses some. Clone size and the V and J calls come from that table; the DNA yielded D and trimming. The sample carries about 480,000 clones, 88% recorded once. This sample was taken from a study of blood T cell repertoires in COVID-19. For the study at large: The origin of the acute and convalescent COVID-19 samples was the United States, Italy and Spain.

J was trimmed by 6 bases and V by 7 bases; bases with no gene match: 7. This CDR3 has 14 amino acids. Germline V gene sequence: CDR1 MNHEY, CDR2 SVGAGI. Donors in Cohort 3 counted as recovered after two negative PCRs, clearance, or symptom resolution. The TCR originated in a woman in her sixties who had recovered from COVID-19. The chain links TRBV6-5 to TRBJ1-5; 9 positions match TRBD1. The sequenced sample consisted of PBMCs or T cells enriched from blood (not recorded which). CDR3 DNA: TGTGCCAGCATTCTCGGACAGGGGTCTCAGCCCCAGCATTTT. As protein: CASILGQGSQPQHF.